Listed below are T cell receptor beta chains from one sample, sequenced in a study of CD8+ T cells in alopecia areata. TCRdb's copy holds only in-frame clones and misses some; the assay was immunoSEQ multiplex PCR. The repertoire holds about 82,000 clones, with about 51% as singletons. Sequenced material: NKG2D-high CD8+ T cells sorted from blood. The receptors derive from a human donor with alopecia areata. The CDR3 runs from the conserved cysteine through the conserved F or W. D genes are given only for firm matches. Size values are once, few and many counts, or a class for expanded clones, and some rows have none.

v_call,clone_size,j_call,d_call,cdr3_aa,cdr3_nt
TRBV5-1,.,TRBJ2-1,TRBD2,CASSLSLAGGPNEQFF,TGCGCCAGCAGCTTGTCGCTAGCGGGGGGGCCAAATGAGCAGTTCTTC
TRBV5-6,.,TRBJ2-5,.,CASSWGVGETQYF,TGTGCCAGCAGCTGGGGGGTCGGGGAGACCCAGTACTTC
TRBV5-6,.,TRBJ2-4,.,CASSLELGDIQYF,TGTGCCAGCAGCCTGGAACTAGGGGACATTCAGTACTTC
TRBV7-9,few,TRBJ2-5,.,CASSPTGYQETQYF,TGTGCCAGCAGCCCAACGGGGTACCAAGAGACCCAGTACTTC
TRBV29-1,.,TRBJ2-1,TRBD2,CSVADPSLAGGRLNEQFF,TGCAGCGTGGCCGACCCCTCCCTAGCGGGAGGGCGCCTCAATGAGCAGTTCTTC
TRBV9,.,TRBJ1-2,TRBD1,CASSAEPGQGTDTF,TGTGCCAGCAGCGCGGAACCGGGACAGGGAACCGACACCTTC
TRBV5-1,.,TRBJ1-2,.,CASSAQGAAGYTF,TGCGCCAGCAGCGCACAGGGTGCTGCTGGCTACACCTTC
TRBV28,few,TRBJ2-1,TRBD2,CASSWTSGLGEQFF,TGTGCCAGCAGTTGGACTAGCGGGCTTGGTGAGCAGTTCTTC
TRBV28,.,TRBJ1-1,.,CASSLSGNTEAFF,TGTGCCAGCAGTTTATCAGGGAACACTGAAGCTTTCTTT
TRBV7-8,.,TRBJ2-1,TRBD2,CASSSSSGGHYYNEQFF,TGTGCCAGCAGCTCCTCCAGCGGGGGGCATTACTACAATGAGCAGTTCTTC
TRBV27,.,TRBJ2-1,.,CASSFDRYNEQFF,TGTGCCAGCAGTTTTGACAGATACAATGAGCAGTTCTTC
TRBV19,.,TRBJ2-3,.,CATSGTRVTDTQYF,TGTGCCACCTCAGGGACACGGGTCACAGATACGCAGTATTTT
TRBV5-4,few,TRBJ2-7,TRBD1,CASRLQGTYEQYF,TGTGCCAGCAGGTTACAGGGGACCTACGAGCAGTACTTC
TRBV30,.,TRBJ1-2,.,CAWGPVGYTF,TGTGCCTGGGGGCCAGTCGGCTACACCTTC
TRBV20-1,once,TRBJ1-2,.,CGLGGADGYTF,TGCGGCCTAGGAGGGGCAGATGGCTACACCTTC
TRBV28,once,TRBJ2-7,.,CASSISHEQYF,TGTGCCAGCAGTATCAGCCACGAGCAGTACTTC
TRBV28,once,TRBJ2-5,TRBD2,CASSLSGTSQTQYF,TGTGCCAGCAGCCTCTCCGGGACTAGTCAGACCCAGTACTTC
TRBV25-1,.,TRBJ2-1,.,CASSAVSSYNEQFF,TGTGCCAGCAGTGCTGTTAGCTCCTACAATGAGCAGTTCTTC
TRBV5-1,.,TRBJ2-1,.,CASSFRGDEQFF,TGCGCCAGCAGCTTCAGGGGTGATGAGCAGTTCTTC
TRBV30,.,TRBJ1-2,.,CAWTGAGYGYTF,TGTGCCTGGACAGGGGCCGGCTATGGCTACACCTTC
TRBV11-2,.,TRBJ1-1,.,CASSLDGMSAFF,TGTGCCAGCAGCTTAGATGGCATGTCGGCTTTCTTT
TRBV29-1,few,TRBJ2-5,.,CSVESSHQETQYF,TGCAGCGTTGAAAGCAGCCACCAAGAGACCCAGTACTTC
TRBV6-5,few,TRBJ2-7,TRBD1,CASSGWTGKAYEQYF,TGTGCCAGCAGTGGTTGGACAGGGAAGGCCTACGAGCAGTACTTC
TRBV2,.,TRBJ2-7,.,CASRSHEPYF,TGTGCCAGCAGGTCCCACGAACCGTACTTC
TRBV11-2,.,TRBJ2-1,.,CASSLAPGNEQFF,TGTGCCAGCAGCTTAGCCCCAGGGAATGAGCAGTTCTTC
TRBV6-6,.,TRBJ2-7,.,CASSYSETGSYEQYF,TGTGCCAGCAGTTACTCAGAGACAGGTTCCTACGAGCAGTACTTC
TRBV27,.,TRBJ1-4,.,CASSFRQFNEKLFF,TGTGCCAGCAGTTTTAGACAGTTTAATGAAAAACTGTTTTTT
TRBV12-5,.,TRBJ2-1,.,CASGFSSYNEQFF,TGTGCTAGTGGTTTCAGCTCCTACAATGAGCAGTTCTTC
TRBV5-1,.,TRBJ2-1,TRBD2,CASSLVVTSGGYNEQFF,TGCGCCAGCAGCTTGGTTGTGACTAGCGGAGGGTACAATGAGCAGTTCTTC
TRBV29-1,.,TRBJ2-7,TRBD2,CSVDGLAGDYEQYF,TGCAGCGTTGACGGACTAGCGGGGGACTACGAGCAGTACTTC
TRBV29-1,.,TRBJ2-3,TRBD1,CSVPDRGTQYF,TGCAGCGTCCCGGACAGGGGTACGCAGTATTTT
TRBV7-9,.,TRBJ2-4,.,CASSSTGILAKNIQYF,TGTGCCAGCAGCTCAACAGGGATACTAGCCAAAAACATTCAGTACTTC
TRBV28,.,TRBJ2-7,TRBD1,CASSLSSSRQGLYEQYF,TGTGCCAGCAGTTTAAGTTCTTCTCGACAGGGCCTCTACGAGCAGTACTTC
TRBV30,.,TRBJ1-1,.,CAWSTLNTEAFF,TGTGCCTGGAGTACCCTGAACACTGAAGCTTTCTTT
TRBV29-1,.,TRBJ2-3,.,CSVEGERGTDTQYF,TGCAGCGTTGAAGGTGAAAGGGGCACAGATACGCAGTATTTT
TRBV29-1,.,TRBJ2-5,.,CSVDVKVPTETQYF,TGCAGCGTTGATGTTAAGGTTCCCACAGAGACCCAGTACTTC
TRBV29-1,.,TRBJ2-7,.,CSVDGGSYEQYF,TGCAGCGTTGATGGGGGAAGCTACGAGCAGTACTTC
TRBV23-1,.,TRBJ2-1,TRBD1,CASSQPGQGSSEQFF,TGCGCCAGCAGTCAGCCGGGACAGGGTTCGAGTGAGCAGTTCTTC
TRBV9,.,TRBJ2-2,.,CASSISGPAGGELFF,TGTGCCAGCAGCATCTCGGGGCCCGCGGGCGGGGAGCTGTTTTTT
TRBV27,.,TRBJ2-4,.,CASSSELAGQNIQYF,TGTGCCAGCAGTTCTGAGCTGGCGGGACAAAACATTCAGTACTTC
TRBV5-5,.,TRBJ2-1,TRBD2,CASSDGLASYNEQFF,TGTGCCAGCAGTGACGGACTAGCATCCTACAATGAGCAGTTCTTC